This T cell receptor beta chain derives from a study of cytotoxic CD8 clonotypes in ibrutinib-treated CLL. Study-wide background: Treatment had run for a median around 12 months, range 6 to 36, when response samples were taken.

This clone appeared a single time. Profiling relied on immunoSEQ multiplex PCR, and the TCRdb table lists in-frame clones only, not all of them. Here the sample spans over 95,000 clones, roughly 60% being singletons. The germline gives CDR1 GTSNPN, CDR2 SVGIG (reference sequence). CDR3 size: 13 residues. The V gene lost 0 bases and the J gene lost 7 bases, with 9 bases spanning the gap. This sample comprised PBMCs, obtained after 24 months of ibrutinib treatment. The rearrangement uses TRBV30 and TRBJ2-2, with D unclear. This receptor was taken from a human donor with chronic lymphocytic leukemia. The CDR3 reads CAWSVVMVGELFF. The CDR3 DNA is TGTGCCTGGAGTGTAGTAATGGTCGGGGAGCTGTTTTTT.